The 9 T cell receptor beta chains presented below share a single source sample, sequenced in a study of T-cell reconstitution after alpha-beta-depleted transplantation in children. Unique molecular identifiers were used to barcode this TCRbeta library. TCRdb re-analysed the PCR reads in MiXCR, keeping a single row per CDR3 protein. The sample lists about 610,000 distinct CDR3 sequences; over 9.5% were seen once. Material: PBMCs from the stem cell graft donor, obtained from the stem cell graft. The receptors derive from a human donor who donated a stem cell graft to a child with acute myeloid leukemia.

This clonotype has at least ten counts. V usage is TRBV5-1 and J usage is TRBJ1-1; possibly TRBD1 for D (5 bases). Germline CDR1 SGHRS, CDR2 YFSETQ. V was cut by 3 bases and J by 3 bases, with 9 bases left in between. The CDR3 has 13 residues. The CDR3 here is CASSSGTYTEAFF. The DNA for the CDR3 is TGCGCCAGCAGCTCCGGGACTTACACTGAAGCTTTCTTT.

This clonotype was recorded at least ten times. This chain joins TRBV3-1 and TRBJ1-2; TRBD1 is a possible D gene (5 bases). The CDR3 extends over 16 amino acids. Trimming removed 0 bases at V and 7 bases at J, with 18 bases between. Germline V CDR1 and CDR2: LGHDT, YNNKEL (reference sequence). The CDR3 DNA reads TGTGCCAGCAGCCAAGAAATCCCAGGGAGAGACGGTGGCTACACCTTC. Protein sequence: CASSQEIPGRDGGYTF.

The CDR3 DNA follows: TGTGCCAGCAGCTATGACACATCAGGGGATCAGTTCTTC. Translating gives CASSYDTSGDQFF. The chain employs TRBV5-5 and TRBJ2-1, with a tentative D call TRBD1 (6 bases). V was cut by 3 bases and J by 13 bases, with 17 bases left in between. CDR3 length: 13 amino acids. Germline V CDR1 and CDR2: SGHKS, YYEKEE (reference sequence).

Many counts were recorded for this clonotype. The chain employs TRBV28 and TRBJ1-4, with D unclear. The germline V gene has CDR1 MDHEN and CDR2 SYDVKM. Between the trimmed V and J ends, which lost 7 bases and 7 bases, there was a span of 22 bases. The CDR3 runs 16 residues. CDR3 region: CASIPGGSQRGEKLFF. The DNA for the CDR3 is TGTGCCAGCATCCCCGGTGGGTCACAACGAGGTGAAAAACTGTTTTTT.

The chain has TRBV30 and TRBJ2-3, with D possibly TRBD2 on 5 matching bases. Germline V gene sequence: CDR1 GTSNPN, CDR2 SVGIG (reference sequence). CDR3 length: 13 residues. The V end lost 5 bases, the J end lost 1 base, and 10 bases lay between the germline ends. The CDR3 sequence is CAWGLGGTDTQYF. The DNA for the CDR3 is TGTGCCTGGGGACTCGGAGGCACAGATACGCAGTATTTT. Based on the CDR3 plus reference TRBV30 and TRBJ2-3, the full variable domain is SQTIHQWPATLVQPVGSPLSLECTVEGTSNPNLYWYRQAAGRGLQLLFYSVGIGQISSEVPQNLSASRPQDRQFILSSKKLLLSDSGFYLCAWGLGGTDTQYFGPGTRLTVL.

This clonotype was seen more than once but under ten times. CDR3 sequence (DNA): TGCGCCAGCAGCCCGGGACAGGGGGCCGCAGATACGCAGTATTTT. Protein sequence: CASSPGQGAADTQYF. The chain joins TRBV4-3 to TRBJ2-3; 12 bases line up with TRBD1. With V trimmed by 4 bases and J by 4 bases, 3 bases remained unmatched. The CDR3 sequence is 15 residues long. The germline gives CDR1 LGHNA, CDR2 YSLEER.

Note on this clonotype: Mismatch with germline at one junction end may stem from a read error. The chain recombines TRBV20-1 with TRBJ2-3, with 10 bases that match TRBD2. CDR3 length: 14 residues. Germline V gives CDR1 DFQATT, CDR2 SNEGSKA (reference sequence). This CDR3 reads CGASGTSGTDTQYF. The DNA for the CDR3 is TGCGGTGCTAGCGGGACTAGCGGCACAGATACGCAGTATTTT.

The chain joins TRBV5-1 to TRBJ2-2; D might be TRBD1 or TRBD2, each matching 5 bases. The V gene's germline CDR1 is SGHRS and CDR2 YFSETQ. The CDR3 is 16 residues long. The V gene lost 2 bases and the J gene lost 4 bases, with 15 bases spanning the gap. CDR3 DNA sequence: TGCGCCAGCAGCTTACCTCTTGGGGGAACCACCGGGGAGCTGTTTTTT. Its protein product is CASSLPLGGTTGELFF. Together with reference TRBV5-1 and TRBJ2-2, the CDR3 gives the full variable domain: KAGVTQTPRYLIKTRGQQVTLSCSPISGHRSVSWYQQTPGQGLQFLFEYFSETQRNKGNFPGRFSGRQFSNSRSEMNVSTLELGDSALYLCASSLPLGGTTGELFFGEGSRLTVL.

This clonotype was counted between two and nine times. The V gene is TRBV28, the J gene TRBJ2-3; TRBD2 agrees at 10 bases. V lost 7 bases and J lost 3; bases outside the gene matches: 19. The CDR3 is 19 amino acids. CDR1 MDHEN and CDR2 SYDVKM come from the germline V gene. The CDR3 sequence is CASIATAGLAIGATDTQYF. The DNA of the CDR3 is TGTGCCAGCATAGCCACCGCGGGACTAGCGATAGGGGCTACAGATACGCAGTATTTT.